The T cell receptor beta chain described here comes from a study of CD8+ T cells in alopecia areata. The study, taken as a whole, reports: Numerous clones, expanded in lesions, remained in scalp and blood during tofacitinib. Clonality was higher in lesional than normal scalp, especially in alopecia totalis/universalis.

Sequencing relied on a cDNA template that was reverse transcribed from extracted RNA. The method was immunoSEQ multiplex PCR; TCRdb's version includes in-frame clones alone and lacks a portion of them. The sample includes 6,000 or so clones, around three fifths of them seen just once. There are 11 residues in the CDR3. Germline CDR1 reads SQVTM; CDR2 reads ANQGSEA. V was shortened by 4 bases and J by 6 bases, with 9 bases between the two germline ends. Treatment defined: oral pan-JAK inhibitor, 5-10 mg twice daily. Lesional scalp punch biopsies and peripheral blood came from alopecia areata patients. This clone was picked up a small number of times. Its antigen is unknown.

The input for sequencing was skin, taken between weeks 30 and 35, from a patient treated with tofacitinib. The sequence came from a human donor with alopecia areata. This chain joins TRBV29-1 and TRBJ1-1; D uncertain. CDR3 DNA: TGCAGCGTTGTTCTTAACGCTGAAGCTTTCTTT. Protein sequence: CSVVLNAEAFF.